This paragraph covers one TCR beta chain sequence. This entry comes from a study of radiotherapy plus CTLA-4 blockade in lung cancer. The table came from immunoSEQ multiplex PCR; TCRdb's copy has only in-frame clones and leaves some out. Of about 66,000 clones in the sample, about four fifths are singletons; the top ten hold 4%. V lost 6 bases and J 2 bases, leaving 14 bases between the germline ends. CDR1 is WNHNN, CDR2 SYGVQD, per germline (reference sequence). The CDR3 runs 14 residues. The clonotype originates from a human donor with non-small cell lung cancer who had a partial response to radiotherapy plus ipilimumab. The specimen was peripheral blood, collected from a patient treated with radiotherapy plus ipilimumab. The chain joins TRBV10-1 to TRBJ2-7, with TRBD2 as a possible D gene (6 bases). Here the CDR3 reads CASRDRDSTYEQYF. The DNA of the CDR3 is TGCGCCAGCAGAGACCGGGACTCAACCTACGAGCAGTACTTC.